These 30 T cell receptor beta chains were sequenced from one sample in a study of shared clonotypes between healthy human individuals. The repertoire was sequenced with immunoSEQ multiplex PCR; TCRdb's copy has only in-frame clones and lacks some. The data contain roughly 660,000 clones, roughly 88% of them seen just once; the ten biggest clones take up less than 40%. The sample consisted of memory CD8+ T cells from PBMCs. Noted subset: CD45RO+ cells pooled with CCR7-negative TemRA cells. The source is a man in his late teens or twenties in good health. Some clones in this sample may be carry-over from other donors' samples.

In this sample, this clone turned up a few times. V is TRBV19 and J is TRBJ1-1; no reliable D call. This CDR3 spans 11 amino acids. Germline V gives CDR1 LNHDA, CDR2 SQIVND (reference sequence). Trimming shortened V by 7 bases and J by 1 base, and 4 bases separated the two germline ends. The CDR3 DNA reads as TGTGCCAGTAATGAGAACACTGAAGCTTTCTTT. It is translated as CASNENTEAFF.

This chain connects TRBV29-1 to TRBJ2-5; 8 bases align to TRBD1. With V trimmed by 0 bases and J by 5 bases, 2 bases remained unmatched. Germline V gives CDR1 SQVTM, CDR2 ANQGSEA. The CDR3 has 13 residues. CDR3 protein: CSVEDGQGETQYF. The CDR3 coding sequence is TGCAGCGTTGAAGACGGACAGGGCGAGACCCAGTACTTC.

This chain links TRBV19 with TRBJ2-3, with 9 positions matching TRBD2. Trimming at V came to 5 bases and at J to 4 bases, leaving 4 bases not matched to a gene. Germline V gives CDR1 LNHDA, CDR2 SQIVND (reference sequence). There are 14 residues in the CDR3. The CDR3 sequence is CASSLAGGADTQYF. DNA of the CDR3: TGTGCCAGTAGTCTGGCGGGAGGGGCAGATACGCAGTATTTT.

V is TRBV5-5 and J is TRBJ1-1, with 8 bases lining up with TRBD1. The V segment lost 0 bases and the J segment 4 bases; nucleotides outside the gene matches: 2. There are 14 residues in the CDR3. Germline V gene data show CDR1 as SGHKS and CDR2 as YYEKEE (reference sequence). The chain's CDR3 is CASSLGQGPTEAFF. The DNA for the CDR3 is TGTGCCAGCAGCTTGGGACAGGGGCCCACTGAAGCTTTCTTT.

The CDR3 sequence: CASSPGTGGQPQHF. The CDR3, as DNA: TGTGCCAGTAGTCCGGGGACAGGGGGTCAGCCCCAGCATTTT. This chain links TRBV19 with TRBJ1-5, with 11 bases matching TRBD1. Germline values: CDR1 LNHDA, CDR2 SQIVND (reference sequence). Trimming removed 5 bases from V and 6 bases from J; junction bases left unmatched: 3. This CDR3 contains 14 residues.

As to this clone: This sample also contains other DNA sequences that code for the same CDR3. This chain connects TRBV19 to TRBJ2-7; D could derive from TRBD1 or TRBD2 (5 bases each). V lost 9 bases and J 0 bases, leaving 15 bases between the germline ends. The CDR3 runs 14 residues. Germline loops: CDR1 LNHDA, CDR2 SQIVND (reference sequence). DNA of the CDR3: TGTGCCAGCGATACCGGGACGGGCTCCTACGAGCAGTACTTC. Translation gives CASDTGTGSYEQYF.

This chain joins TRBV19 and TRBJ2-7; TRBD2 matches 7 bases. V lost 7 bases and J lost 4; bases outside the gene matches: 10. CDR3 length: 14 residues. Per the germline V gene, CDR1 is LNHDA and CDR2 is SQIVND (reference sequence). In DNA form, the CDR3 reads TGTGCCAGTACCTCCCGGGAGGACGGGTACGAGCAGTACTTC. Translation gives CASTSREDGYEQYF.

In its sample, this clone was seen once. This rearrangement joins TRBV27 to TRBJ2-7; 9 bases match TRBD1. Germline trimming cut 6 bases from V and 7 bases from J; bases unmatched to any gene: 10. Germline CDR1 and CDR2: MNHEY and SMNVEV (reference sequence). This CDR3 is 14 amino acids long. The DNA for the CDR3 is TGTGCCAGCAGCCTTACACAGGGGGCAGGTGAGCAGTACTTC. Translated: CASSLTQGAGEQYF.

The rearrangement links TRBV7-9 to TRBJ2-1; perhaps TRBD1 as D (6 bases). Trimming pared 5 bases from V and 8 bases from J, leaving 19 bases between. The CDR3 is 15 residues long. Germline assignment: CDR1 SEHNR and CDR2 FQNEAQ (reference sequence). The CDR3 region is CASSTRTGWSYEQFF. The CDR3 bases are TGTGCCAGCAGCACCAGAACAGGGTGGTCATATGAGCAGTTCTTC.

V usage is TRBV7-3 and J usage is TRBJ2-5, with no clear D. There are 14 residues in the CDR3. The germline gives CDR1 SGHTA, CDR2 FQGTGA. V lost 2 bases, J lost 2 bases, and 9 bases lay in between. This CDR3 reads CASSLVLEQETQYF. CDR3 coding DNA: TGTGCCAGCAGCTTAGTCTTGGAGCAAGAGACCCAGTACTTC.

The chain recombines TRBV6-1 with TRBJ2-5, with D uncertain. Germline V gene data show CDR1 as MNHNS and CDR2 as SASEGT. V was shortened by 7 bases and J by 5 bases, with 17 bases between the two germline ends. The CDR3 has 14 amino acids. In DNA, the CDR3 is TGTGCCAGCACTGAGGACCTAGGAATGGAGACCCAGTACTTC. It yields the protein CASTEDLGMETQYF.

The chain combines TRBV5-6 with TRBJ2-1; D gene ambiguous. Germline V gene lookup returns CDR1 SGHDT and CDR2 YYEEEE. The CDR3 is 15 residues long. Trimming cost V 4 bases and J 1 base, with 12 bases left between them. CDR3 region: CASSRVSESYNEQFF. The DNA of the CDR3 is TGTGCCAGCAGCAGGGTAAGTGAGTCCTACAATGAGCAGTTCTTC.

The chain combines TRBV5-6 with TRBJ2-7; 8 nucleotides match TRBD2. This CDR3 is 14 amino acids long. Germline V lookup: CDR1 SGHDT, CDR2 YYEEEE. Losses at the gene ends were 4 bases for V and 3 bases for J; bases not matched to a gene: 6. The CDR3 sequence is CASSLSGSHYEQYF. CDR3 nucleotide sequence: TGTGCCAGCAGCCTGAGCGGGAGTCACTACGAGCAGTACTTC.

J is TRBJ2-7 and V is TRBV2; no definite D call. This CDR3 is 12 amino acids long. The V end was cut by 3 bases, the J end by 5 bases, with 8 bases between. Germline V lookup: CDR1 SNHLY, CDR2 FYNNEI. The CDR3 is CASSDSRDEQYF. The CDR3 DNA is TGTGCCAGCAGTGACTCCCGAGACGAGCAGTACTTC.

V is TRBV6-1 and J is TRBJ2-7, with 7 bases lining up with TRBD2. Germline loops: CDR1 MNHNS, CDR2 SASEGT. The CDR3 extends over 18 amino acids. With 4 bases clipped from V and 6 bases from J, the junction kept 21 bases outside the gene matches. The CDR3 sequence is CASSANRWDYPRLGEQYF. CDR3 coding DNA: TGTGCCAGCAGTGCGAATAGATGGGACTACCCCAGGCTTGGCGAGCAGTACTTC.

This chain links TRBV6-5 with TRBJ2-2; the D gene could be TRBD1 or TRBD2 (5 bases each). The CDR3 length is 11 residues. V lost 8 bases and J lost 6, with 7 bases in between. The V gene's germline CDR1 is MNHEY and CDR2 SVGAGI. This chain's CDR3 is CASGTAGELFF. The DNA for the CDR3 is TGTGCCAGCGGGACCGCCGGGGAGCTGTTTTTT.

This clone was picked up one time. The chain recombines TRBV29-1 with TRBJ2-7, with D possibly TRBD1 on 6 matching bases. V lost 1 base and J 9 bases, leaving 19 bases between the germline ends. The CDR3 consists of 14 residues. Germline CDR1 SQVTM, CDR2 ANQGSEA. The CDR3 loop is CSVEGGVRGVGQYF. The CDR3 DNA follows: TGCAGCGTTGAAGGAGGGGTCAGGGGAGTTGGGCAGTACTTC.

The chain recombines TRBV30 with TRBJ1-1; D not certain. Germline CDR1 is GTSNPN and CDR2 is SVGIG (reference sequence). The CDR3 is made up of 14 amino acids. The V end was cut by 5 bases, the J end by 5 bases, with 18 bases between. CDR3 region: CAWAFRALGTEAFF. Written as DNA, the CDR3 is TGTGCCTGGGCTTTCCGGGCCCTTGGGACTGAAGCTTTCTTT.

The chain links TRBV29-1 to TRBJ2-7; the D gene could be TRBD1 or TRBD2 (7 bases each). CDR1 is SQVTM and CDR2 is ANQGSEA in the germline V gene. Trimming pared 7 bases from V and 2 bases from J, leaving 18 bases between. The CDR3 runs 14 residues. Written as DNA, the CDR3 is TGCAGCGCTCGGGCAGGGGGGGTCACCTACGAGCAGTACTTC. Translated, it gives CSARAGGVTYEQYF.

The CDR3 protein is CASSPRERQNNEQFF. The CDR3 bases are TGTGCCAGCAGCCCCCGGGAAAGGCAGAACAATGAGCAGTTCTTC. The chain links TRBV13 to TRBJ2-1; D perhaps matches TRBD2 (5 bases). The CDR3 contains 15 residues. Germline V gene data show CDR1 as PRHDT and CDR2 as FYEKMQ (reference sequence). The V gene lost 5 bases and the J gene lost 5 bases, with 16 bases spanning the gap.

This clone was seen more than once but under ten times. CDR3 sequence: CASSVWAGGDTEAFF. CDR3 bases: TGTGCCAGTAGTGTTTGGGCAGGGGGAGACACTGAAGCTTTCTTT. V gene TRBV19 combines with J gene TRBJ1-1; 7 bases agree with TRBD1. The CDR3 sequence is 15 residues long. Per the germline V gene, CDR1 is LNHDA and CDR2 is SQIVND (reference sequence). V shed 5 bases, J shed 3 bases, and the junction held 9 bases outside the gene matches.

With respect to this clone: One base away lies a much larger clone, so this may be a sequencing read error. The rearrangement joins TRBV11-2 to TRBJ1-1; the match to TRBD1 covers 8 bases. The V and J ends lost 6 bases and 1 base, in that order; junction bases with no gene match: 1. The CDR3 covers 13 residues. Germline V CDR1 and CDR2: SGHAT, FQNNGV. CDR3 loop: CASRDRGNTEAFF. The CDR3 coding sequence is TGTGCCAGCAGAGACAGGGGGAACACTGAAGCTTTCTTT.

The chain joins TRBV5-8 to TRBJ1-2; TRBD1 aligns across 9 bases. CDR3 length: 15 residues. CDR1 is SGHTS and CDR2 is YDEGEE in the germline V gene. The V and J ends lost 4 bases and 4 bases, in that order; junction bases with no gene match: 8. CDR3 sequence (DNA): TGTGCCAGCAGCGCTGGGACAGGGTACGGCTATGGCTACACCTTC. This gives the protein CASSAGTGYGYGYTF.

In this sample, this clone turned up a few times. The chain recombines TRBV28 with TRBJ2-1; D remains ambiguous. Deletions cut 0 bases from V and 8 bases from J, with 11 bases between. Germline assignment: CDR1 MDHEN and CDR2 SYDVKM. The CDR3 has 14 residues. Written as DNA, the CDR3 is TGTGCCAGCAGTTTATGGGCGGAATCGTATGAGCAGTTCTTC. Translation: CASSLWAESYEQFF. Complete variable domain (other parts from reference TRBV28 and TRBJ2-1): DVKVTQSSRYLVKRTGEKVFLECVQDMDHENMFWYRQDPGLGLRLIYFSYDVKMKEKGDIPEGYSVSREKKERFSLILESASTNQTSMYLCASSLWAESYEQFFGPGTRLTVL.

J is TRBJ1-1 and V is TRBV9; 7 bases map to TRBD1. The CDR3 totals 15 residues. CDR1 and CDR2 from the germline V gene are SGDLS and YYNGEE. V was clipped by 4 bases and J by 0 bases; unmatched bases: 6. CDR3 in amino acids: CASSPRTGLNTEAFF. The CDR3 DNA reads TGTGCCAGCAGCCCTCGGACAGGCTTGAACACTGAAGCTTTCTTT.

This chain joins TRBV28 and TRBJ1-5, with no clear D. The CDR3 has 13 amino acids. Germline lookup yields CDR1 MDHEN and CDR2 SYDVKM. V was trimmed by 6 bases and J by 2 bases, leaving 8 bases between them. DNA of the CDR3: TGTGCCAGCAGATCCATGGGCAATCAGCCCCAGCATTTT. Protein product: CASRSMGNQPQHF.

The chain has TRBV27 and TRBJ1-1, with no clear D. CDR1 is MNHEY and CDR2 is SMNVEV in the germline V gene (reference sequence). Trimming cost V 2 bases and J 6 bases, with 10 bases left between them. The CDR3 spans 13 residues. The DNA of the CDR3 is TGTGCCAGCAGTTTAGGAGTTGGCGCTGAAGCTTTCTTT. This translates into CASSLGVGAEAFF.

This rearrangement joins TRBV5-5 to TRBJ2-4, with D maybe TRBD1 (6 bases). This CDR3 region has 16 residues. The V gene lost 2 bases and the J gene lost 4 bases, with 16 bases spanning the gap. Germline V gene data show CDR1 as SGHKS and CDR2 as YYEKEE (reference sequence). DNA for the CDR3: TGTGCCAGCAGCTTACCTGGGGGCTCTCAAAAAAACATTCAGTACTTC. This encodes CASSLPGGSQKNIQYF.

The chain is built from TRBV7-9 and TRBJ2-3; D is uncertain. Deletions cut 3 bases from V and 5 bases from J, with 9 bases between. The length of the CDR3 is 13 residues. Per the germline V gene, CDR1 is SEHNR and CDR2 is FQNEAQ (reference sequence). The CDR3 region has the DNA TGTGCCAGCAGCTTGGGCACCGAAGATACGCAGTATTTT. Translating it yields CASSLGTEDTQYF. Full variable domain (remainder filled in from reference TRBV7-9 and TRBJ2-3): DTGVSQNPRHKITKRGQNVTFRCDPISEHNRLYWYRQTLGQGPEFLTYFQNEAQLEKSRLLSDRFSAERPKGSFSTLEIQRTEQGDSAMYLCASSLGTEDTQYFGPGTRLTVL.

The chain is built from TRBV9 and TRBJ2-3, with 7 nucleotides matching TRBD2. The CDR3 is 16 amino acids. The junction had 4 bases not matched to a gene; V was cut back by 0 bases and J by 0 bases. The germline V gene encodes CDR1 SGDLS and CDR2 YYNGEE. The CDR3 loop reads CASSVVPAGSTDTQYF. The DNA of the CDR3 is TGTGCCAGCAGCGTAGTACCAGCGGGAAGCACAGATACGCAGTATTTT.